A single sample is the source of the 23 T cell receptor beta chains below, sequenced in a study of cytomegalovirus exposure and HLA in healthy donors. PCR amplification relied on 60 Vbeta primers (plus 13 Jbeta primers). TCRdb keeps only in-frame clones here, not all; method: immunoSEQ multiplex PCR. Of about 170,000 clones listed, about 85% are singletons. The sample consisted of PBMCs. All receptors derive from a boy between 2 and 10 years old in good health and CMV-seronegative.

This sequence joins TRBV4-1 and TRBJ1-5; D gene ambiguous. The V and J ends lost 0 bases and 2 bases respectively, with 11 bases between them. The CDR3 is made up of 16 amino acids. Per the germline V gene, CDR1 is MGHRA and CDR2 is YSYEKL. For the CDR3, the DNA is TGCGCCAGCAGCCAAGATTGGTGGCAGGGCAATCAGCCCCAGCATTTT. It is translated as CASSQDWWQGNQPQHF.

The CDR3 region has the DNA TGTGCCAGCAGTTTGGAGCGGGGGGGCCTAACCAATGAGCAGTTCTTC. Protein sequence: CASSLERGGLTNEQFF. The chain has TRBV28 and TRBJ2-1; 10 positions agree with TRBD2. This CDR3 has 16 amino acids. Trimming cost V 3 bases and J 6 bases; bases outside gene matches: 8. Looked up from germline, CDR1 is MDHEN and CDR2 is SYDVKM.

The chain is built from TRBV28 and TRBJ1-4, with a weak D call TRBD1 (5 bases). CDR3 length equals 14 residues. V was trimmed by 2 bases and J by 8 bases, leaving 12 bases between them. The germline V gene has CDR1 MDHEN and CDR2 SYDVKM. The CDR3 sequence is CASSLGAGREKLFF. Here the CDR3 DNA reads TGTGCCAGCAGTTTAGGGGCAGGGAGGGAAAAACTGTTTTTT.

This chain uses TRBV9 with TRBJ2-1, with 11 bases aligning to TRBD2. Trimming at V came to 4 bases and at J to 6 bases, leaving 12 bases not matched to a gene. Germline CDR1 SGDLS, CDR2 YYNGEE. The CDR3 runs to 17 residues. CDR3 sequence: CASSPRPGTSGLNEQFF. The DNA for the CDR3 is TGTGCCAGCAGCCCGAGACCCGGGACTAGCGGACTCAATGAGCAGTTCTTC.

The V gene is TRBV7-8, the J gene TRBJ1-2; possible D gene TRBD1, 6 bases. Germline V lookup: CDR1 SGHVS, CDR2 FQNEAQ. This CDR3 has 14 residues. Trimming removed 2 bases from V and 7 bases from J, with 14 bases in between. DNA of the CDR3: TGTGCCAGCAGCTTAACGGTGGACAGAGTTGGCTACACCTTC. Translating it yields CASSLTVDRVGYTF.

This chain joins TRBV10-3 and TRBJ2-1; 10 nucleotides align to TRBD2. In germline, CDR1 is ENHRY, CDR2 SYGVKD. Trimming cost V 2 bases and J 5 bases; bases outside gene matches: 3. The CDR3 has 15 amino acids. The CDR3 region has the DNA TGTGCCATCAGTGAGGCTAGCGGGAGCCACAATGAGCAGTTCTTC. Translating it yields CAISEASGSHNEQFF.

The CDR3 loop reads CASSLAPGQLNEKLFF. The DNA of the CDR3 is TGTGCCAGCAGCTTAGCTCCTGGACAGCTTAATGAAAAACTGTTTTTT. This chain uses TRBV7-6 with TRBJ1-4; D is perhaps TRBD1 (6 bases). V was clipped by 0 bases and J by 4 bases, with 12 bases between them. This CDR3 is 16 amino acids long. Germline values: CDR1 SGHVS, CDR2 FNYEAQ.

The J gene is TRBJ2-1, the V gene TRBV2; tentatively, D is TRBD2 (6 bases). The CDR3 runs to 14 residues. Between the trimmed V and J ends, which lost 10 bases and 0 bases, there was a span of 13 bases. Germline V gene sequence: CDR1 SNHLY, CDR2 FYNNEI. CDR3 loop: CATGPGSSYNEQFF. CDR3 in DNA: TGTGCCACCGGCCCCGGGAGCTCCTACAATGAGCAGTTCTTC.

The chain couples TRBV28 to TRBJ2-5; no clear D. Trimming took off 2 bases at V and 5 bases at J, with 9 bases between the two ends. The CDR3 consists of 13 residues. The germline CDR1 and CDR2 sequences are MDHEN and SYDVKM. CDR3 sequence (DNA): TGTGCCAGCAGTTTAGCGAGAGCGGAGACCCAGTACTTC. Protein product: CASSLARAETQYF.

V and J are TRBV6-1 and TRBJ1-4; D gene uncertain. Germline lookup yields CDR1 MNHNS and CDR2 SASEGT. The CDR3 length is 13 residues. Trimming pared 4 bases from V and 7 bases from J, leaving 10 bases between. DNA of the CDR3: TGTGCCAGCAGTGTTTGGGGAGGTGAAAAACTGTTTTTT. This translates into CASSVWGGEKLFF.

This clone was picked up a small number of times. CDR3 loop: CASSDGQGNYGYTF. The CDR3 DNA reads as TGTGCCAGCAGTGATGGCCAGGGAAACTATGGCTACACCTTC. V usage is TRBV2 and J usage is TRBJ1-2, with TRBD1 as a possible D gene (5 bases). This CDR3 has 14 residues. The germline V gene has CDR1 SNHLY and CDR2 FYNNEI. V gave up 3 bases and J gave up 2 bases, with 10 bases separating them.

This clone showed up just once. V and J are TRBV7-9 and TRBJ1-6; possibly TRBD1 for D (5 bases). The CDR3 loop spans 15 amino acids. CDR1 SEHNR and CDR2 FQNEAQ come from the germline V gene (reference sequence). V lost 1 base and J 12 bases, leaving 16 bases between the germline ends. The CDR3 loop is CASSLEQAAPRPLHF. CDR3 DNA sequence: TGTGCCAGCAGCTTAGAACAGGCGGCCCCGAGACCCCTCCACTTT. Full variable domain (outside the CDR3, taken from reference TRBV7-9 and TRBJ1-6): DTGVSQNPRHKITKRGQNVTFRCDPISEHNRLYWYRQTLGQGPEFLTYFQNEAQLEKSRLLSDRFSAERPKGSFSTLEIQRTEQGDSAMYLCASSLEQAAPRPLHFGNGTRLTVT.

J is TRBJ2-3 and V is TRBV19, with D maybe TRBD1 (5 bases). The CDR3 sequence is 13 residues long. Trimming removed 3 bases from V and 8 bases from J, with 12 bases in between. The germline V gene encodes CDR1 LNHDA and CDR2 SQIVND (reference sequence). The chain's CDR3 is CASSIKTEATQYF. The DNA for the CDR3 is TGTGCCAGTAGTATTAAGACAGAGGCTACGCAGTATTTT.

The chain joins TRBV6-5 to TRBJ1-2, with TRBD1 matching over 8 bases. The CDR3 runs to 16 residues. The germline V gene has CDR1 MNHEY and CDR2 SVGAGI. The trim removed 2 bases at V and 3 bases at J, leaving 8 bases unmatched. The CDR3 DNA is TGTGCCAGCAGTTACCGCAGGGGGCGAGGAGACTATGGCTACACCTTC. Amino acid sequence: CASSYRRGRGDYGYTF.

Here the CDR3 DNA reads TGCAGCGTTTTTATGGGACAGGGGAGAAAGACTGAAGCTTTCTTT. It yields the protein CSVFMGQGRKTEAFF. This rearrangement joins TRBV29-1 to TRBJ1-1, with TRBD1 matching 10 bases. The CDR3 length is 15 residues. V was clipped by 5 bases and J by 5 bases; unmatched bases: 11. Germline V gives CDR1 SQVTM, CDR2 ANQGSEA. The full variable domain, in which reference TRBV29-1 and TRBJ1-1 provide the parts outside the CDR3, is SAVISQKPSRDICQRGTSLTIQCQVDSQVTMMFWYRQQPGQSLTLIATANQGSEATYESGFVIDKFPISRPNLTFSTLTVSNMSPEDSSIYLCSVFMGQGRKTEAFFGQGTRLTVV.

The V call is TRBV6-6, the J call TRBJ2-7; 7 positions match TRBD1. J gave up 5 bases and V 5 bases, and 12 bases lay outside the gene matches. This CDR3 spans 15 amino acids. Germline V lookup: CDR1 MNHNY, CDR2 SVGAGI (reference sequence). CDR3 in DNA: TGTGCCAGCAGTGCGCTCCGGGACAGATTCGACGAGCAGTACTTC. Amino acid sequence: CASSALRDRFDEQYF.

V usage is TRBV7-3 and J usage is TRBJ2-2, with 8 nucleotides matching TRBD1. This CDR3 has 16 residues. V trimming: 5 bases; J trimming: 6 bases; junction bases outside the gene matches: 11. Germline CDR1 and CDR2: SGHTA and FQGTGA. CDR3 protein: CASSTGGQAFAGELFF. The CDR3 nucleotides read TGTGCCAGCAGCACAGGGGGACAAGCATTCGCCGGGGAGCTGTTTTTT.

The rearrangement uses TRBV28 and TRBJ2-7, with D maybe TRBD1 (5 bases). In germline, CDR1 is MDHEN, CDR2 SYDVKM. Deletions cut 2 bases from V and 5 bases from J, with 10 bases between. The CDR3 covers 13 residues. The CDR3 coding sequence is TGTGCCAGCAGTTTAATTGGGGCCGACGAGCAGTACGTC. Translated: CASSLIGADEQYV.

The V and J genes are TRBV6-1 and TRBJ2-7, with TRBD1 matching over 8 bases. V was clipped by 10 bases and J by 7 bases; unmatched bases: 15. This CDR3 is built from 14 residues. Looked up from germline, CDR1 is MNHNS and CDR2 is SASEGT. The CDR3 region is CATSIRTGIGEQYV. The CDR3 DNA reads TGTGCCACCTCTATACGGACAGGGATAGGAGAGCAGTACGTC.

The chain couples TRBV2 to TRBJ2-3; D is unresolved. Germline CDR1 reads SNHLY; CDR2 reads FYNNEI. Trimming stripped 5 bases from V and 5 bases from J, with 5 bases between. This CDR3 contains 11 residues. CDR3 coding DNA: TGTGCCAGCAGTCCGAGAGATACGCAGTATTTT. Translating it yields CASSPRDTQYF. Full variable domain (rest looked up from reference TRBV2 and TRBJ2-3): EPEVTQTPSHQVTQMGQEVILRCVPISNHLYFYWYRQILGQKVEFLVSFYNNEISEKSEIFDDQFSVERPDGSNFTLKIRSTKLEDSAMYFCASSPRDTQYFGPGTRLTVL.

The V and J genes are TRBV5-1 and TRBJ2-3, with 13 bases aligning to TRBD2. Looked up from germline, CDR1 is SGHRS and CDR2 is YFSETQ. The CDR3 covers 17 residues. The J segment lost 4 bases and the V segment lost 4 bases, leaving 9 bases of the junction unmatched. The CDR3 loop is CASSPGGLAGPSDTQYF. The CDR3 DNA is TGCGCCAGCAGCCCAGGGGGACTAGCGGGACCCTCAGATACGCAGTATTTT.

V and J are TRBV2 and TRBJ1-5; 8 nucleotides line up with TRBD1. The CDR3 covers 14 residues. Germline V gene sequence: CDR1 SNHLY, CDR2 FYNNEI. V lost 6 bases and J lost 2; bases outside the gene matches: 3. The chain's CDR3 is CASSPTGGNQPQHF. CDR3 in DNA: TGTGCCAGCAGCCCGACAGGGGGCAATCAGCCCCAGCATTTT.

This rearrangement joins TRBV6-5 to TRBJ2-6, with D possibly matching TRBD1 (5 bases). V shed 2 bases and J shed 3 bases, with 5 bases lying between them. This CDR3 is 14 amino acids long. Germline CDR1 MNHEY, CDR2 SVGAGI. The CDR3 nucleotides read TGTGCCAGCAGTTACAGGGGTGGGGCCAACGTCCTGACTTTC. Translation: CASSYRGGANVLTF.